This TCR beta chain was profiled in a study of cytomegalovirus exposure and HLA in healthy donors. About the research overall: Per a later analysis, the roughly 640 first-cohort and some 130 validation repertoires shared one platform. Study-wide results and caveats: Subsequent analysis found a tendency for first-cohort TCR clusters to co-occur within the 90 to 150 validation repertoires. The study flagged roughly 160 TCR beta chains as cytomegalovirus-associated.

Trimming took 6 bases from V and 4 from J; bases not matched to a gene: 5. The CDR3 consists of 13 residues. The germline V gene encodes CDR1 SQVTM and CDR2 ANQGSEA. Assay used: immunoSEQ multiplex PCR; TCRdb lists only in-frame clones, some missing. The sample yields under 150,000 clones, more than 75% seen once. Comment on this clone: Antigen: not known. Other DNA sequences in the sample encode the same CDR3.

The sample was PBMCs. V gene TRBV29-1 combines with J gene TRBJ1-5; 8 bases fit TRBD1. This receptor was taken from a man aged 18 to 35 in good health and CMV-seropositive. CDR3 bases: TGCAGCGTCCGCACAGGGGGGAATCAGCCCCAGCATTTT. Its protein product is CSVRTGGNQPQHF.